This TCR beta chain appears in the sequencing data of a study of shared clonotypes between healthy human individuals (dated by TCRdb to 2018 to 2021). The study in broad terms: The cohort comprised a couple of women and a few men aged 18 to 49 years. For each donor, CD4 naive and CD4 memory were each given three plates, CD8 naive was given two plates, and CD8 memory was given one plate. Blood TCR repertoires of about 5 healthy adults were deeply sequenced to estimate repertoire size and the extent of clonotype sharing between individuals. Libraries were prepared and TCR repertoires were sequenced by different laboratories using diverse techniques, in order to increase sequencing depth and limit assay-specific biases. Between about 0.9 and 10 billion PBMCs per donor were obtained by leukapheresis. The full study reports these points: Based on pairwise subsampling, the degree of clonotype sharing among donors was expected to be affected by sequencing depth. The small number of donors limited the genetic and exposure-history diversity represented. Higher generation probabilities were observed for clonotypes shared by all four sorted-subset donors than for non-shared clonotypes. Across four donors, about 5.2% of naive CD4, roughly 3.3% of naive CD8, under 2.5% of memory CD4, and 0.4% of memory CD8 clonotypes were shared. Larger estimated clonotype richness was generally found for naive subsets than for memory subsets. Rarefaction of sorted-subset datasets indicated incomplete sequencing despite the large sequencing depth. Sampling was limited to blood, and TCR repertoires in tissue likely differ from TCR repertoires in blood.

TCR CDR3 regions were amplified from genomic DNA by multiplex PCR using the deep immunoSEQ assay. Genomic DNA extracted from each cell subset was distributed evenly over all wells of several immunoSEQ 96-well plates, and each plate served as one replicate. For sorted subsets, 150 to 250 ng of genomic DNA, equivalent to roughly 30,000 T cell genomes, went into each replicate PCR. Purified libraries were quantified with a Qubit 3.0 fluorometer, sized on a Bioanalyzer 2100, and re-quantified with the KAPA Library Quantification kit. Every immunoSEQ 96-well plate was sequenced on a dedicated single-read 150-cycle Illumina NextSeq 550 flow cell. The authors processed their data as follows. Because the immunoSEQ output included only junctional sequences and no quality scores, the filtering could not be the same as the filtering used for full-length reads. To assign V/J genes and CDR3, sequences were annotated using PyIR, a Python wrapper for IgBLAST v1.9, with IMGT germline references. Reads with weak V/J assignments (E-value above 1e-6), missing CDR3, stop codons, out-of-frame junctions, or ambiguous translated residues were removed. V3J clonotypes were defined by identical inferred V gene, J gene, and CDR3 amino acid sequence. To compute the percentage overlap between repertoires, the number of shared unique clonotypes was divided by the size of the smaller repertoire. RTK rarefaction, the Chao1 estimator, and Recon v2.1 estimates of unobserved clonotypes were used to assess repertoire richness. Generation probabilities were computed with OLGA for all TCRbeta clonotypes obtained by the gDNA method from several donors. The table was pulled from immuneACCESS by TCRdb, which kept in-frame rearrangements only. Such tables lose some clones; where checked, under half of the loss comes from unresolved V genes, and the rest has no known cause. That table furnishes V, J and clone size, whereas the DNA furnished D and trimming. The sample table contains about 980,000 clones; only one count was recorded for about 80% of them. Together, the top ten hold over 1.3% of the sample.

The donors were healthy, HIV-negative adults who had no recently reported acute infections or vaccinations. Only Caucasian adults living in Nashville, Tennessee, USA were represented among the donors. Magnetic negative selection was used to enrich CD4+ T cells, after which naive cells were positively selected on CD45RA and the negative fraction became the memory subset. Blood was obtained by leukapheresis, after which PBMCs were separated by Ficoll-Histopaque density gradient centrifugation and cryopreserved in liquid nitrogen vapor phase. Purity and quantity of every magnetically sorted T cell population were checked by analytical flow cytometry. Genomic DNA was isolated from every sorted fraction and measured by UV absorbance on a Nanodrop 2000c. V gives up 4 bases and J gives up 13 bases, and the segment between their germline ends measures 11 bases. There are 12 amino acids in the CDR3, from cysteine to phenylalanine inclusive. CDR3 DNA is the only sequence kept; it has 36 bases, read in frame from the first base. CDR1 and CDR2 were assigned from the germline V gene (reference sequence) as SEHNR and FQNEAQ.

The table lists this clone with many counts. What antigen it recognizes has not been identified. Base qualities are not recorded, but no much larger clone differs from it by a single base. The TCR originated in a man aged 18 to 35 in good health. Sequences were obtained from memory CD4+ T cells sorted from blood. In the paper's terms, the cell subset or site label means: CD45RA-negative fraction. The chain was built from TRBV7-9 and TRBJ1-6, with the D gene not confidently named. The CDR3: CASSYLSTPLHF. Read as DNA, the sequence is TGTGCCAGCAGCTACCTGTCCACCCCCCTCCACTTT.